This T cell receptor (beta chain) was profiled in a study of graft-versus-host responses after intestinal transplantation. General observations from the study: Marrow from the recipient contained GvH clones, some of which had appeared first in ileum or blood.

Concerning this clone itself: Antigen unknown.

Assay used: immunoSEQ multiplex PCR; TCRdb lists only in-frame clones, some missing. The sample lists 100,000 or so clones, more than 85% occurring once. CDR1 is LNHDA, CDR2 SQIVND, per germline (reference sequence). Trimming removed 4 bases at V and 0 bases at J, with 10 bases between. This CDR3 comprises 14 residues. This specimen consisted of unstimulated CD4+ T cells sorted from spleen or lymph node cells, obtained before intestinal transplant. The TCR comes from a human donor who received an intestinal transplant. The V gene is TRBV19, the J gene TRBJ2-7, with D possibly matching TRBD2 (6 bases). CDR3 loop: CASSTSAGSYEQYF. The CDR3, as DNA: TGTGCCAGTAGTACTAGCGCCGGCTCCTACGAGCAGTACTTC.